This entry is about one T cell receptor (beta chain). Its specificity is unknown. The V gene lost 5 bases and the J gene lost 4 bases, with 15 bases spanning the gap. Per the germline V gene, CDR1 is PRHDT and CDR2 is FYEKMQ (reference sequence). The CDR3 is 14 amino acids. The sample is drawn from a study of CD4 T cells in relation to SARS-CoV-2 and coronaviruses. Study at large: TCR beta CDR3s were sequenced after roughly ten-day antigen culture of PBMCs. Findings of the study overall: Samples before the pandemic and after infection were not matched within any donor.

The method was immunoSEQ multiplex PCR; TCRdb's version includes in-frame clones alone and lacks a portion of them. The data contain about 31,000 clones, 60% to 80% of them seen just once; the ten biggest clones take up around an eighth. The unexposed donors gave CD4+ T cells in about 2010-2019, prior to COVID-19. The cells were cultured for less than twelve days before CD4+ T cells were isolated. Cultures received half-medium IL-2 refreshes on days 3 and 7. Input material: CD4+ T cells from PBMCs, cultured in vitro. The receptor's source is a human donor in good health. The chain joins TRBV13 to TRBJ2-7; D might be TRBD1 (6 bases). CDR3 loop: CASSTLTGRYEQYF. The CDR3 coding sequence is TGTGCCAGCAGCACTTTGACAGGAAGGTACGAGCAGTACTTC.